This T cell receptor (beta chain) was obtained from a study of OX40 agonist ivuxolimab in advanced cancers. In the study overall: The study gave patients intravenous ivuxolimab at 0.01 to 10 mg/kg every 2 weeks. The dose-escalation cohort had hepatocellular carcinoma, melanoma, renal cell or head and neck cancer. The study reported partial responses in three patients: one hepatocellular carcinoma, two cutaneous melanoma.

Germline CDR1 and CDR2: SEHNR and FQNEAQ (reference sequence). There are 14 residues in the CDR3. Trimming removed 8 bases at V and 7 bases at J, with 20 bases between. Excluded were patients having autoimmune disease history or systemic immunosuppression. Measured with immunoSEQ multiplex PCR; TCRdb has only the in-frame clones, and not every one. Of more than 80,000 clones listed, around nine tenths are singletons. The V and J genes are TRBV7-9 and TRBJ1-1; possible D gene TRBD1, 5 bases. This sequence was found in an adult with an advanced solid tumor such as melanoma, head and neck, liver or kidney cancer. This material consisted of CD4+ or CD8+ T cells sorted from blood, taken in a trial of the OX40 agonist ivuxolimab. The CDR3 sequence: CASAQGREQGEAFF. The CDR3 DNA reads TGTGCCAGCGCCCAGGGAAGGGAACAAGGTGAAGCTTTCTTT.